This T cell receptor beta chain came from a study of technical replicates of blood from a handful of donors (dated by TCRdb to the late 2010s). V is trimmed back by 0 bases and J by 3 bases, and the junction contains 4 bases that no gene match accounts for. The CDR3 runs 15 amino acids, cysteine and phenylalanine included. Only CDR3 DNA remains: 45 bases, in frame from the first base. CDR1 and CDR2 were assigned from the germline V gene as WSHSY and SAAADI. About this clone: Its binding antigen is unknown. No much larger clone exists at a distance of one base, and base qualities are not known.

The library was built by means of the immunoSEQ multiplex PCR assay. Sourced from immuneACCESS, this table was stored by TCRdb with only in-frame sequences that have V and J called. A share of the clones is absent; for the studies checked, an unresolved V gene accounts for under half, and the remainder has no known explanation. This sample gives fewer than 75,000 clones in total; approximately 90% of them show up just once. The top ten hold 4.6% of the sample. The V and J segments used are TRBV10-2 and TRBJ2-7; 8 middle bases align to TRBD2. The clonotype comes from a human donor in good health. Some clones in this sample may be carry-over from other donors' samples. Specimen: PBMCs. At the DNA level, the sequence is TGCGCCAGCAGTGAGTCTCCGGGACTAGGCTACGAGCAGTACTTC. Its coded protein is CASSESPGLGYEQYF.